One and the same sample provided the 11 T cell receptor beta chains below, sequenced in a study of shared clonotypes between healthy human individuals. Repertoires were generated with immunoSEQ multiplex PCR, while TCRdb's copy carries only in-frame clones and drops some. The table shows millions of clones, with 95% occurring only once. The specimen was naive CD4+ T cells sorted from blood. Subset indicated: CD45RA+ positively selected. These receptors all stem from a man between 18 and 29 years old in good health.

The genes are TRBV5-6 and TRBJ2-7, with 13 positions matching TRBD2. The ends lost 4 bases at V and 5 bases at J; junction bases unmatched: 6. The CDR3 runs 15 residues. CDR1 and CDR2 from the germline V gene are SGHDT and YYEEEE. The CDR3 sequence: CASSMGLAGLDEQYF. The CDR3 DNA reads TGTGCCAGCAGCATGGGACTAGCGGGGTTAGACGAGCAGTACTTC.

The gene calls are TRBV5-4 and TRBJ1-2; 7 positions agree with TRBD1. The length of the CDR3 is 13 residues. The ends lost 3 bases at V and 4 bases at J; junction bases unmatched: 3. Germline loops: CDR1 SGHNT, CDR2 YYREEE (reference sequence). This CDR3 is CASSSDRTYGYTF. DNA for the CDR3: TGTGCCAGCAGCTCGGACAGGACCTATGGCTACACCTTC.

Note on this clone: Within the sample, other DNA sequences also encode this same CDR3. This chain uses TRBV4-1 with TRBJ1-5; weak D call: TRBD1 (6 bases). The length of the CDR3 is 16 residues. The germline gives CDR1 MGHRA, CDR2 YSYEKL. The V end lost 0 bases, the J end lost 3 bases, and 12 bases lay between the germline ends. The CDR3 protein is CASSQEGGGSNQPQHF. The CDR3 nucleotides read TGCGCCAGCAGCCAAGAGGGGGGCGGTTCCAATCAGCCCCAGCATTTT.

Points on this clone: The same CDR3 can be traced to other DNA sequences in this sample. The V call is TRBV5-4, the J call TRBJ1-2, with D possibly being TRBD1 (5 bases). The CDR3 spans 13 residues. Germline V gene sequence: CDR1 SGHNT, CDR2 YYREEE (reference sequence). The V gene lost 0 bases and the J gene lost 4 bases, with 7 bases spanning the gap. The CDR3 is CASSLGQTYGYTF. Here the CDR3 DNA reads TGTGCCAGCAGCTTGGGACAGACCTATGGCTACACCTTC.

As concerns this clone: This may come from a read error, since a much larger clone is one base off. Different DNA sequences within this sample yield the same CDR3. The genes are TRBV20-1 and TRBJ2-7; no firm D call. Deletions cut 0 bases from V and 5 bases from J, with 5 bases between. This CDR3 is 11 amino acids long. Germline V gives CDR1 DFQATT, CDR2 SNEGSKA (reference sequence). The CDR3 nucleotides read TGCAGTGCTAGAGATCTTCACGAGCAGTACTTC. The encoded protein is CSARDLHEQYF.

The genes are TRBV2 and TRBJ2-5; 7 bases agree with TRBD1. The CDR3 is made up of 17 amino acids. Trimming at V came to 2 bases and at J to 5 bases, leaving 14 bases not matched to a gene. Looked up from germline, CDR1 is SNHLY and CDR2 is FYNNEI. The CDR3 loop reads CASSEFLARGGRETQYF. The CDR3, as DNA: TGTGCCAGCAGTGAATTTCTGGCTCGAGGGGGCAGGGAGACCCAGTACTTC.

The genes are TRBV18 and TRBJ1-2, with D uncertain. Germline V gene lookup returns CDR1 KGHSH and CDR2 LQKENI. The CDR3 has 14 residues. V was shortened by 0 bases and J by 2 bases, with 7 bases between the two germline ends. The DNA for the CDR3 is TGTGCCAGCTCACCACCCATAGTAAACTATGGCTACACCTTC. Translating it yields CASSPPIVNYGYTF.

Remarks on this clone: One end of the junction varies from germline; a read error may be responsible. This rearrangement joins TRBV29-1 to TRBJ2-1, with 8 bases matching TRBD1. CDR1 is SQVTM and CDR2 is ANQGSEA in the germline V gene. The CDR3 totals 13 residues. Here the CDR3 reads CSVGQGSYNVQFF. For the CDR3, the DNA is TGCAGCGTAGGACAGGGATCCTACAATGTGCAGTTCTTC.

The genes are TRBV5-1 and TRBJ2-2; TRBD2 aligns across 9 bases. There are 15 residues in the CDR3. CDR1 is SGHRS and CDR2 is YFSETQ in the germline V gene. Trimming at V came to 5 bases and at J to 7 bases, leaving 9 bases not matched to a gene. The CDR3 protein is CASRAGGRGGGELFF. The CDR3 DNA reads TGCGCCAGCAGAGCGGGAGGTCGTGGTGGCGGGGAGCTGTTTTTT.

The CDR3 protein is CASSPNTGELFF. CDR3 bases: TGTGCCAGCAGCCCGAACACCGGGGAGCTGTTTTTT. V is TRBV11-1 and J is TRBJ2-2; unclear D gene. Trimming took 5 bases from V and 0 from J, leaving 1 base between them. Germline V gene lookup returns CDR1 SGHAT and CDR2 FQDESV (reference sequence). The CDR3 is 12 amino acids.

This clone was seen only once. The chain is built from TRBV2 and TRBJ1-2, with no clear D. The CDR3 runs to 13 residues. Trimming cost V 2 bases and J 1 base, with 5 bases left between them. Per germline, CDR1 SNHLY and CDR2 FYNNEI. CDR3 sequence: CASSENLNYGYTF. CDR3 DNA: TGTGCCAGCAGTGAAAACCTTAACTATGGCTACACCTTC.